A selection of T cell receptor beta chains follows, all from one sample in a study of shared clonotypes between healthy human individuals. The data were produced by immunoSEQ multiplex PCR, yet TCRdb's version contains in-frame clones alone and is incomplete. The table has some 580,000 clones, more than 95% seen once; the top ten hold 0.045% to 0.06%. Sequencing input: naive CD4+ T cells sorted from blood. Every receptor here comes from a woman in her twenties or thirties in good health. Each CDR3 is given with its conserved first and last residue. D genes are given only for firm matches. For some rows the clone size is stated as once, few or many, or as a class when expanded; others skip it.

d_gene	abundance	v_gene	j_gene	CDR3nt	CDR3aa
TRBD1	-	TRBV10-1	TRBJ1-2	TGCGCCCGCCTGTGCCAGGGACAGTATGGCTACACCTTC	CARLCQGQYGYTF
-	-	TRBV9	TRBJ2-1	TGTGCCAGCAGCGTTGTAAGTGGCTCCTACAATGAGCAGTTCTTC	CASSVVSGSYNEQFF
-	-	TRBV10-3	TRBJ1-4	TGTGCCATCAGTGAGTTGGGGAATGAAAAACTGTTTTTT	CAISELGNEKLFF
TRBD1	-	TRBV25-1	TRBJ1-2	TGTGCCAGCAGTGTAGGGGGCACAAACTATGGCTACACCTTC	CASSVGGTNYGYTF
TRBD2	-	TRBV7-3	TRBJ2-1	TGTGCCAGCAGCTTAGTAAGGTCCAAAAGCGGGAGTTCTCGTGAGCAGTTCTTC	CASSLVRSKSGSSREQFF
TRBD2	-	TRBV19	TRBJ2-3	TGTGCCAGTAGTATCGACCGACTAGCGGCTTCAAGCACAGATACGCAGTATTTT	CASSIDRLAASSTDTQYF
TRBD2	once	TRBV7-9	TRBJ2-2	TGTGCCAGCAGTTTAAGGACTAGCGGGAGAGGGGAGCTGTTTTTT	CASSLRTSGRGELFF
TRBD2	-	TRBV18	TRBJ2-2	TGTGCCAGCTCACGCCCGGGACTAGCGGCCGGGGGCACCGGGGAGCTGTTTTTT	CASSRPGLAAGGTGELFF
-	-	TRBV29-1	TRBJ1-3	TGCAGCGTTGAAGATTCTACTCGGGGAAACACCATATATTTT	CSVEDSTRGNTIYF
-	once	TRBV2	TRBJ1-4	TGTGCCAGCAGGGAGGAGGTAGCCCCACGGGAAAAACTGTTTTTT	CASREEVAPREKLFF
-	-	TRBV7-9	TRBJ1-1	TGTGCCAGCAGCTTAGGTGTCAGGAACACTGAAGCTTTCTTT	CASSLGVRNTEAFF
-	-	TRBV25-1	TRBJ2-5	TGTGCCAGCAGTGACGGATTCGTAGGGACCCAGTACTTC	CASSDGFVGTQYF
TRBD2	-	TRBV11-2	TRBJ2-7	TGTGCCGCCGGGTTAGCGGGTGGCTACGAGCAGTACTTC	CAAGLAGGYEQYF
-	once	TRBV4-1	TRBJ1-4	TGCGCCAGCAGCAAGACGGAAACTAATGAAAAACTGTTTTTT	CASSKTETNEKLFF
-	-	TRBV2	TRBJ1-1	TGTGCCAGCAGAAGGGGTGGCACTGAAGCTTTCTTT	CASRRGGTEAFF
-	-	TRBV7-9	TRBJ2-5	TGTGCCAGCAGCTTTGGGACAACTAAAGAGACCCAGTACTTC	CASSFGTTKETQYF
TRBD1	-	TRBV6-4	TRBJ2-3	TGTGCCAGCAGTGAAGGGGGCTTTTTCACAGATACGCAGTATTTT	CASSEGGFFTDTQYF
-	once	TRBV7-9	TRBJ2-2	TGTGCCAGCAGCTTAACGTGGGGCCGCACCGGGGAGCTGTTTTTT	CASSLTWGRTGELFF
TRBD2	-	TRBV5-1	TRBJ2-7	TGCGCCAGCAGCTTCGGGACTAGCGGGAGTTTCACCTACGAGCAGTACTTC	CASSFGTSGSFTYEQYF
TRBD1	-	TRBV5-1	TRBJ2-7	TGCGCCAGCAGCTCGACAGGGGCCTTCTCCTACGAGCAGTACTTC	CASSSTGAFSYEQYF
TRBD1	-	TRBV29-1	TRBJ2-7	TGCAGCGTCCCTCGGGTCGGGACAGGAGACGAGCAGTACTTC	CSVPRVGTGDEQYF
-	-	TRBV28	TRBJ2-2	TGTGCCATCACCGAGGTGGGGACGGGCACCGGGGAGCTGTTTTTT	CAITEVGTGTGELFF
TRBD2	-	TRBV15	TRBJ2-1	TGTGCCACCAGCAGAGTGGGAGCGGGAGCTAGCCATGAGCAGTTCTTC	CATSRVGAGASHEQFF
-	-	TRBV2	TRBJ2-5	TGTGCCACCCGCAGGTTAACAGAGACCCAGTACTTC	CATRRLTETQYF
TRBD1	-	TRBV4-1	TRBJ1-6	TGCGCCAGTAGGGGGCTGGGGAATTCACCCCTCCACTTT	CASRGLGNSPLHF
-	-	TRBV4-1	TRBJ2-5	TGCGCCAGCAGCCAAGGGGGGGGGCTGGTAGAGACCCAGTACTTC	CASSQGGGLVETQYF
-	-	TRBV5-1	TRBJ1-1	TGCGCCAGCAGCCGGTCGGGCACTAACACTGAAGCTTTCTTT	CASSRSGTNTEAFF
-	-	TRBV2	TRBJ1-2	TGTGCCAGCAAACCCCCCGAAGTATCCACAAACTATGGCTACACCTTC	CASKPPEVSTNYGYTF
-	-	TRBV28	TRBJ2-2	TGTGCCAGCATGGCGATCGCCGGGGAGCTGTTTTTT	CASMAIAGELFF
-	-	TRBV12-2	TRBJ2-3	TGTGCAAGTCGCTTCCCCACTAGCACAGATACGCAGTATTTT	CASRFPTSTDTQYF
-	-	TRBV4-1	TRBJ2-1	TGCGCCAGCAGCCAAGGGACGTCGACCAGCTCCTACAATGAGCAGTTCTTC	CASSQGTSTSSYNEQFF
TRBD1	-	TRBV27	TRBJ1-2	TGTGCCAGCAGTTTCGACAGGGAACTGCCTTATGGCTACACCTTC	CASSFDRELPYGYTF
TRBD1	-	TRBV28	TRBJ1-1	TGTGCCAGCAGCGCCGGACAGGGGGCAAACACTGAAGCTTTCTTT	CASSAGQGANTEAFF
-	-	TRBV6-1	TRBJ1-2	TGTGCCAGCAGTCGGAACAGGGTCAACTATGGCTACACCTTC	CASSRNRVNYGYTF
TRBD2	-	TRBV7-4	TRBJ2-7	TGTGCCAGCAGCTTAGAATTAGCGGGACTCTACGAGCAGTACTTC	CASSLELAGLYEQYF
-	-	TRBV7-9	TRBJ1-1	TGTGCCAGCAGCTCCGCATTGAACACTGAAGCTTTCTTT	CASSSALNTEAFF
TRBD1	-	TRBV2	TRBJ2-7	TGTGCCAGCAACCGGGACAGGGCCGACGAGCAGTACTTC	CASNRDRADEQYF
-	-	TRBV4-1	TRBJ1-1	TGCGCCAGCAGTCTTTCCCCAGTATGGGGCACTGAAGCTTTCTTT	CASSLSPVWGTEAFF
-	-	TRBV9	TRBJ1-2	TGTGCCAGCAGCGCACCCGGGGACGGACTTACCTATGGCTACACCTTC	CASSAPGDGLTYGYTF
TRBD2	-	TRBV29-1	TRBJ2-5	TGCAGCGTTGCTGGCGGGAGGGCCGAAGAGACCCAGTACTTC	CSVAGGRAEETQYF
TRBD1	once	TRBV28	TRBJ1-4	TGTGCCAGCAGCCCAGGGGGCCCTAATGAAAAACTGTTTTTT	CASSPGGPNEKLFF
-	-	TRBV7-2	TRBJ2-5	TGTGCCAGCAGTCCCAGGTCGCTGGAGACCCAGTACTTC	CASSPRSLETQYF
TRBD1	-	TRBV10-3	TRBJ1-1	TGTGCCATCACAAACACCCGGGACAGGGTTTTTGGCACTGAAGCTTTCTTT	CAITNTRDRVFGTEAFF
TRBD1	-	TRBV4-1	TRBJ1-2	TGCGCCAGCAGCCAAACAGGGGGATGGGACTATGGCTACACCTTC	CASSQTGGWDYGYTF
-	-	TRBV7-3	TRBJ2-4	TGTGCCAGCAGCTTAAGGCCCCTAAACATTCAGTACTTC	CASSLRPLNIQYF
TRBD1	-	TRBV5-6	TRBJ1-1	TGTGCCAGCAGCATACCGGGACAGGTGAACACTGAAGCTTTCTTT	CASSIPGQVNTEAFF
TRBD1	-	TRBV25-1	TRBJ1-1	TGTGCCAGCAGTGCCGGGACAGGGGTGAACACTGAAGCTTTCTTT	CASSAGTGVNTEAFF
TRBD2	-	TRBV7-9	TRBJ2-7	TGTGCCAGCAGCTTAGAGCGGGAGAGCTCCTACGAGCAGTACTTC	CASSLERESSYEQYF
-	-	TRBV19	TRBJ1-2	TGTGCCAGTAGTATATCAGTCCCCCTTGACAGTACCTATGGCTACACCTTC	CASSISVPLDSTYGYTF
TRBD2	-	TRBV5-1	TRBJ2-3	TGCGCCAGCAGACGGACCGGGACTAGCGGGACAGATACGCAGTATTTT	CASRRTGTSGTDTQYF
-	-	TRBV5-1	TRBJ2-7	TGCGCCAGCAGCTTGGTTTGGGCGGAAGGCTACGAGCAGTACTTC	CASSLVWAEGYEQYF
TRBD2	-	TRBV18	TRBJ2-7	TGTGCCAGCTCACCGTCCTCCGGGGGGTCCTACGAGCAGTACTTC	CASSPSSGGSYEQYF
-	-	TRBV15	TRBJ2-1	TGTGCCACCAGCAGAGTTCTCGTCCCAAGGGTCTACAATGAGCAGTTCTTC	CATSRVLVPRVYNEQFF
TRBD2	-	TRBV9	TRBJ2-5	TGTGCCAGCGCGGCTAGCGGGAGGGCCGGGGAGACCCAGTACTTC	CASAASGRAGETQYF
-	-	TRBV4-2	TRBJ2-5	TGTGCCAGCAGCCAAGACTTCCAAGAGACCCAGTACTTC	CASSQDFQETQYF
TRBD1	-	TRBV10-3	TRBJ2-7	TGTGCCATCAGTGACCCCGGACAGGGGGACGAGCAGTACTTC	CAISDPGQGDEQYF
-	-	TRBV10-2	TRBJ2-7	TGCGCCAGCAGTGAGTTCGGGGACTCCTACGAGCAGTACTTC	CASSEFGDSYEQYF
-	-	TRBV11-2	TRBJ2-3	TGTGCCAGCAGCGCTCTTGCCGGAGCTGGAGATACGCAGTATTTT	CASSALAGAGDTQYF